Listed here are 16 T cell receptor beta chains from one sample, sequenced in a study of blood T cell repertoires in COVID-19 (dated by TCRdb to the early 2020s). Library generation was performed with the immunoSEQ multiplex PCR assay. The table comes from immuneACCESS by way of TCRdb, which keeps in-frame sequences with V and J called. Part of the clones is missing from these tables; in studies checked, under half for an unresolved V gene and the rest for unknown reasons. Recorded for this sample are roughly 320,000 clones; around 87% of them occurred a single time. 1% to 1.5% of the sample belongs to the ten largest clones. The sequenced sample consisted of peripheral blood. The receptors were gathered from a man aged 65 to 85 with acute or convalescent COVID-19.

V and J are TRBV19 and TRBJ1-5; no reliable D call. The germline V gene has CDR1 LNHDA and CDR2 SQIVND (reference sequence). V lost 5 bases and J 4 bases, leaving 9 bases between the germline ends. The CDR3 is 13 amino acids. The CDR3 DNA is TGTGCCAGTAGTGAGGCTAGGAATCAGCCCCAGCATTTT. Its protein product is CASSEARNQPQHF.

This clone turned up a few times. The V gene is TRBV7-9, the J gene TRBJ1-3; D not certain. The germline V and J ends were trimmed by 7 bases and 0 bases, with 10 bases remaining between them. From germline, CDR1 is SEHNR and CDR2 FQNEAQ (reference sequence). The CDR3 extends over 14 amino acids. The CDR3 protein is CASTRRRSGNTIYF. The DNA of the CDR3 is TGTGCCAGCACCCGGAGGCGCTCTGGAAACACCATATATTTT.

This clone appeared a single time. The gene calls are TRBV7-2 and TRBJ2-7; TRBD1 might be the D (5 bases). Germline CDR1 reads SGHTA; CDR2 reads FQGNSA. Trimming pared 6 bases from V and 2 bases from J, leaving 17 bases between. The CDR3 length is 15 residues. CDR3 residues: CASRKPGAATYEQYF. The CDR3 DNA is TGTGCCAGCAGAAAACCTGGGGCAGCCACCTACGAGCAGTACTTC.

CDR3 DNA: TGTGCCAGCAGCTTATCGGCTAGCAGGGGGGATACGCAGTATTTT. Its translation: CASSLSASRGDTQYF. This chain links TRBV7-2 with TRBJ2-3; 7 bases fit TRBD1. Per germline, CDR1 SGHTA and CDR2 FQGNSA. The trim removed 2 bases at V and 6 bases at J, leaving 8 bases unmatched. This CDR3 contains 15 residues.

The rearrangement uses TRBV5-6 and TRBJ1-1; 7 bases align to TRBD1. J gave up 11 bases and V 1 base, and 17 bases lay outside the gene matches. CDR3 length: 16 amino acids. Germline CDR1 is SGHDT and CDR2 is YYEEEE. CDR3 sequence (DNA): TGTGCCAGCAGCTTGTCCGGGACAGCTAGGTCTGGAAGGGCTTTCTTT. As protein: CASSLSGTARSGRAFF.

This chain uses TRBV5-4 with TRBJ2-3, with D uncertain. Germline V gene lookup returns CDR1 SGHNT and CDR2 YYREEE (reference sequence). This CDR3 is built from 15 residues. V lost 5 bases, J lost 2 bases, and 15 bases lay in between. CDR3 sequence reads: CASRPGQATTDTQYF. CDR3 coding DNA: TGTGCCAGCAGGCCTGGGCAGGCGACCACAGATACGCAGTATTTT.

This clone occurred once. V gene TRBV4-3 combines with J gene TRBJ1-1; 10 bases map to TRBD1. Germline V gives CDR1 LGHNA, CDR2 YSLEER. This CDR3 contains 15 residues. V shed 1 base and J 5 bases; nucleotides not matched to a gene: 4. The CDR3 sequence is CASSQGQGARTEAFF. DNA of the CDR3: TGCGCCAGCAGCCAAGGACAGGGGGCGCGAACTGAAGCTTTCTTT.

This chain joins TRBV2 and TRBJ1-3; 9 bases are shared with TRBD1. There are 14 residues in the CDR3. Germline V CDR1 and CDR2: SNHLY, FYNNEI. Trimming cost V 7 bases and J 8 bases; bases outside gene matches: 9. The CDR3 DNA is TGTGCCAGCAAGGAACAGGGGGCGCGGGACACCATATATTTT. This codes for CASKEQGARDTIYF. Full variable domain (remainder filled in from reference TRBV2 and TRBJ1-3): EPEVTQTPSHQVTQMGQEVILRCVPISNHLYFYWYRQILGQKVEFLVSFYNNEISEKSEIFDDQFSVERPDGSNFTLKIRSTKLEDSAMYFCASKEQGARDTIYFGEGSWLTVV.

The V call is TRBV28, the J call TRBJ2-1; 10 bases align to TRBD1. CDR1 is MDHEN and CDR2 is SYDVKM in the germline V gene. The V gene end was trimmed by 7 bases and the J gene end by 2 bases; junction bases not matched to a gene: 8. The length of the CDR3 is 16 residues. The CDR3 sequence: CASIPGQGLTYNEQFF. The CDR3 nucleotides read TGTGCCAGCATTCCGGGACAGGGGTTGACCTACAATGAGCAGTTCTTC.

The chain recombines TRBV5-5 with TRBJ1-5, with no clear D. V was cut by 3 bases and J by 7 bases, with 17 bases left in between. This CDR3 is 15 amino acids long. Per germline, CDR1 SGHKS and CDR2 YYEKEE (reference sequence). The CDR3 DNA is TGTGCCAGCAGCTCCTCATCCAGGACTGACCAGCCCCAGCATTTT. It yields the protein CASSSSSRTDQPQHF.

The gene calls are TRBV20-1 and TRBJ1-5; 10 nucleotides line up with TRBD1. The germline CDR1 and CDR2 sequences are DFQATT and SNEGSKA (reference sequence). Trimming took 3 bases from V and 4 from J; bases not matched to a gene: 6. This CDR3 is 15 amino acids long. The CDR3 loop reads CSASRGQGINQPQHF. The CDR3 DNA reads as TGCAGTGCTAGTAGGGGACAGGGGATAAATCAGCCCCAGCATTTT.

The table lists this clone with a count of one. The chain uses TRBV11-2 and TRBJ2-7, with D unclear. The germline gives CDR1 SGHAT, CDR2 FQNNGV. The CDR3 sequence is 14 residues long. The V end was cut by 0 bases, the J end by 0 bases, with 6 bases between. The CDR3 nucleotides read TGTGCCAGCAGCTTAGAGAGTTTCTCCTACGAGCAGTACTTC. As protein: CASSLESFSYEQYF.

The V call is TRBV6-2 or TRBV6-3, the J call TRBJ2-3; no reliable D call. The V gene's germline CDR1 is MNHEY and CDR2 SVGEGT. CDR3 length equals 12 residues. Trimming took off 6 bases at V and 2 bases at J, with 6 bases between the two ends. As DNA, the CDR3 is TGTGCCAGCAGCTCGGTCACAGATACGCAGTATTTT. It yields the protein CASSSVTDTQYF.

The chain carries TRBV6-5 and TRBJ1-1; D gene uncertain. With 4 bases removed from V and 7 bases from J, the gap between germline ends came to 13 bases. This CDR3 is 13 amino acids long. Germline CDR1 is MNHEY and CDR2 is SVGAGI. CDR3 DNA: TGTGCCAGCAGTTCCCCTCGACGGGGTGAAGCTTTCTTT. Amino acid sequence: CASSSPRRGEAFF.

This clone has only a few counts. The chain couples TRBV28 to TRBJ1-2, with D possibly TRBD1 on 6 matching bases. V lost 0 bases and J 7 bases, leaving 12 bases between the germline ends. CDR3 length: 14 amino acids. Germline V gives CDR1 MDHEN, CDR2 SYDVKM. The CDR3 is CASSLWGALGGYTF. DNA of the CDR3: TGTGCCAGCAGTTTATGGGGGGCCCTCGGTGGCTACACCTTC.

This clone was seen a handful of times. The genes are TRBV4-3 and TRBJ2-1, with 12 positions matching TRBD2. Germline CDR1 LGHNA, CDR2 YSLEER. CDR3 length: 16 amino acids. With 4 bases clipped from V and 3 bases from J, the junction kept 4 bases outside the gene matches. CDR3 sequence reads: CASSRATSGSYNEQFF. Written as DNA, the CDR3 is TGCGCCAGCAGCCGCGCGACTAGCGGGAGCTACAATGAGCAGTTCTTC.